Each of the 5 T cell receptor beta chains below was sequenced from the same sample in a study of patients and donors after allogeneic stem cell transplantation. TCRdb passed the RT-PCR reads through MiXCR, listing each CDR3 protein once. The sample carries about 960,000 distinct CDR3 sequences, approximately 19% recorded once. The specimen was blood, either unsorted or a sorted T cell fraction (not recorded which). All receptors come from a human donor who was either an allogeneic HSCT recipient or a stem cell or donor lymphocyte infusion donor (not recorded which). It is not recorded whose cells these are; they may come from a transplant donor.

The V gene is TRBV12-3 or TRBV12-4, the J gene TRBJ2-3; the D gene could be TRBD1 or TRBD2 (6 bases each). Trimming took 7 bases from V and 5 from J, leaving 16 bases between them. This CDR3 region has 14 residues. The CDR3 loop reads CASNLGGLGDTQYF. The CDR3 DNA follows: TGTGCCAGCAATCTTGGGGGGCTGGGAGATACGCAGTATTTT.

This clonotype was counted between two and nine times. The J gene is TRBJ2-7, the V gene TRBV20-1; the D is unclear. The CDR3 consists of 12 residues. With 4 bases removed from V and 4 bases from J, the gap between germline ends came to 11 bases. The V gene's germline CDR1 is DFQATT and CDR2 SNEGSKA (reference sequence). CDR3 in DNA: TGCAGTGCTACGCCGACACCTTACGAGCAGTACTTC. It yields the protein CSATPTPYEQYF.

V and J are TRBV2 and TRBJ2-3; maybe TRBD1 (5 bases). This CDR3 has 14 amino acids. V lost 7 bases, J lost 3 bases, and 14 bases lay in between. From germline, CDR1 is SNHLY and CDR2 FYNNEI. CDR3 DNA sequence: TGTGCCAGCATGAGTCAGGGATGGACAGATACGCAGTATTTT. Its protein is CASMSQGWTDTQYF.

In this sample, this clonotype turned up a few times. This chain uses TRBV2 with TRBJ2-1; 11 bases fit TRBD2. The germline V gene has CDR1 SNHLY and CDR2 FYNNEI. The V segment lost 2 bases and the J segment 9 bases; nucleotides outside the gene matches: 6. CDR3 length: 15 residues. CDR3 nucleotides: TGTGCCAGCAGTGAAACACTAGCGGGAGCACCTGAGCAGTTCTTC. Protein: CASSETLAGAPEQFF. The whole variable domain, remainder taken from reference TRBV2 and TRBJ2-1, is EPEVTQTPSHQVTQMGQEVILRCVPISNHLYFYWYRQILGQKVEFLVSFYNNEISEKSEIFDDQFSVERPDGSNFTLKIRSTKLEDSAMYFCASSETLAGAPEQFFGPGTRLTVL.

The rearrangement uses TRBV5-1 and TRBJ1-1; no clear D. This CDR3 comprises 13 residues. Germline assignment: CDR1 SGHRS and CDR2 YFSETQ. Trimming took 0 bases from V and 6 from J, leaving 9 bases between them. The CDR3 region is CASSLDPYSEAFF. The DNA of the CDR3 is TGCGCCAGCAGCTTGGATCCCTACTCTGAAGCTTTCTTT.